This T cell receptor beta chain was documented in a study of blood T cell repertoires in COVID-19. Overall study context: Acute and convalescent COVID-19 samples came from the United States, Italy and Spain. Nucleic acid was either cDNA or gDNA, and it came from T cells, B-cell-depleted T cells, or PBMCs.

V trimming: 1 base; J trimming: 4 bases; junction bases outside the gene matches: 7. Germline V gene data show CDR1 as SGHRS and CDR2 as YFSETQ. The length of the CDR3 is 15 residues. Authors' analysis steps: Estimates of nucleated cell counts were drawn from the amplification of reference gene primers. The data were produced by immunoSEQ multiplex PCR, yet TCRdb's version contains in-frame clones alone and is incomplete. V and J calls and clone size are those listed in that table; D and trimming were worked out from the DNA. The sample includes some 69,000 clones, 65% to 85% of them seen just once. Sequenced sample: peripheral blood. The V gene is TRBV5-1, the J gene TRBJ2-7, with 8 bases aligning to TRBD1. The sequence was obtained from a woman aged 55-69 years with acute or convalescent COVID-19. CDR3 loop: CASSLLGRGQYEQYF. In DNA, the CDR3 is TGCGCCAGCAGCTTGTTGGGCAGGGGGCAGTACGAGCAGTACTTC.